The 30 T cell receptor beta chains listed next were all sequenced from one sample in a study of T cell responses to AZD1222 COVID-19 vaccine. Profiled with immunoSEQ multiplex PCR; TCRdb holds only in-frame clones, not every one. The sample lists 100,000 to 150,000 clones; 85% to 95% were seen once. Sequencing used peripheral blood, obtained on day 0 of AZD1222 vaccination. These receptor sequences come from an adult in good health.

The DNA for the CDR3 is TGTGCCAGCAGCGGTCTGCGGACAGGGGGCATCAATGGCTACACCTTC. The encoded protein is CASSGLRTGGINGYTF. The chain couples TRBV7-9 to TRBJ1-2; TRBD1 matches 11 bases. Germline CDR1 is SEHNR and CDR2 is FQNEAQ (reference sequence). V shed 5 bases, J shed 6 bases, and the junction held 11 bases outside the gene matches. The CDR3 has 16 amino acids.

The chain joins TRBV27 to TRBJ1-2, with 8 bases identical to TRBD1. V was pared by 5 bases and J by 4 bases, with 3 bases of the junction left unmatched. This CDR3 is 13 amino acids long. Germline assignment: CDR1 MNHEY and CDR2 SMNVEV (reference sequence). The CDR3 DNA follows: TGTGCCAGCAGTCGGACAGGGACCTATGGCTACACCTTC. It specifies CASSRTGTYGYTF.

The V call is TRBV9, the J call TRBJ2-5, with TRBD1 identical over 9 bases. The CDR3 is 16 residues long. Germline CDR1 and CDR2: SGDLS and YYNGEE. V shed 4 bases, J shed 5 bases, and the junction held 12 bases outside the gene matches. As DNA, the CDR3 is TGTGCCAGCAGCCTGACAGGGGGGAACGGGTTTGAGACCCAGTACTTC. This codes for CASSLTGGNGFETQYF.

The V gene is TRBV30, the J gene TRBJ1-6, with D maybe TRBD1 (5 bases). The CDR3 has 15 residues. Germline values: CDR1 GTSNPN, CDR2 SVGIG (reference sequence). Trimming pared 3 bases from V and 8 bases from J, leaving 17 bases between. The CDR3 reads CAWSRRASGDSPLHF. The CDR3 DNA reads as TGTGCCTGGAGCCGTCGGGCCTCGGGGGATTCACCCCTCCACTTT.

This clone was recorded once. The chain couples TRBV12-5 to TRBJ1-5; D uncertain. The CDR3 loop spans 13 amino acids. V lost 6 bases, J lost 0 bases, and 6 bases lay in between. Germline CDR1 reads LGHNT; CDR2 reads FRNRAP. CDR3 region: CASGRNSNQPQHF. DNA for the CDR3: TGTGCTAGTGGACGGAATAGCAATCAGCCCCAGCATTTT.

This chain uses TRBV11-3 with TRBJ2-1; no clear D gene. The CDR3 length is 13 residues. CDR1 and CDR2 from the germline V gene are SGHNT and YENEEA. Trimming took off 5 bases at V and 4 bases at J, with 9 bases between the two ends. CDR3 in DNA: TGTGCCAGCAGCGCCGGACCGTACAATGAGCAGTTCTTC. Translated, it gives CASSAGPYNEQFF.

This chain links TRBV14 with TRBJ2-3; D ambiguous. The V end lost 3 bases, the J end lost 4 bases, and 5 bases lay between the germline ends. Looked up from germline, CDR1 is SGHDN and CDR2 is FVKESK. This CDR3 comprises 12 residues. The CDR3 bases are TGTGCCAGCAGCCATTCTGCAGATACGCAGTATTTT. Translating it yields CASSHSADTQYF.

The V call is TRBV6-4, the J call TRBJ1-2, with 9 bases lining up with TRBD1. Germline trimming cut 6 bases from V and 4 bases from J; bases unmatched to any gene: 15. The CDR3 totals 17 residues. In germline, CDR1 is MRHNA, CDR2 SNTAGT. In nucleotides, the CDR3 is TGTGCCAGCAGCAAGGAAGGGACAGGGTGGGACTCCTATGGCTACACCTTC. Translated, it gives CASSKEGTGWDSYGYTF.

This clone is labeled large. In DNA form, the CDR3 reads TGTGCCAGCAGCAACACAGGGATAAGGGAGCAGTACTTC. This gives the protein CASSNTGIREQYF. This rearrangement joins TRBV3-1 (or the pseudogene TRBV3-2) to TRBJ2-7; D is perhaps TRBD1 (6 bases). V was trimmed by 5 bases and J by 7 bases, leaving 15 bases between them. Germline V gives CDR1 LGHDT, CDR2 YNNKEL (reference sequence). The CDR3 extends over 13 amino acids.

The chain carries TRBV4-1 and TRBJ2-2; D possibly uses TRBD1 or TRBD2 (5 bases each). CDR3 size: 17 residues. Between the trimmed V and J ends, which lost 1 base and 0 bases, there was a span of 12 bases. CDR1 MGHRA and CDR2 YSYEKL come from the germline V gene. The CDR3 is CASSQGPRGPNTGELFF. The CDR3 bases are TGCGCCAGCAGCCAAGGGCCTCGGGGCCCGAACACCGGGGAGCTGTTTTTT.

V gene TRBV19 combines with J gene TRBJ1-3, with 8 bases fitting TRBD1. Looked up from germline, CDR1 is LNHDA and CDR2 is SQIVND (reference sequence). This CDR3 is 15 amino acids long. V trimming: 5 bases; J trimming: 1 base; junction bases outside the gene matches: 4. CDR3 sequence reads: CASSHRDRSGNTIYF. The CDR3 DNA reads TGTGCCAGTAGTCATCGGGACAGGTCTGGAAACACCATATATTTT.

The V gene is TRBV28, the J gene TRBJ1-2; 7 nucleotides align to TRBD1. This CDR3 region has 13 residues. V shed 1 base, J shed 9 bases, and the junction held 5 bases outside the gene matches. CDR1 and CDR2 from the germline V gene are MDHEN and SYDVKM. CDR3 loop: CASSLLGTDRYTF. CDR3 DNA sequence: TGTGCCAGCAGTTTATTGGGGACAGATCGCTACACCTTC.

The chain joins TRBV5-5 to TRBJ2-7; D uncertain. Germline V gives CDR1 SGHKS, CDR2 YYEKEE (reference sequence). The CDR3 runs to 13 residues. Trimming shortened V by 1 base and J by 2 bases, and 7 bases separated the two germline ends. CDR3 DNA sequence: TGTGCCAGCAGCTTGCCGCTGGCCTACGAGCAGTACTTC. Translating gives CASSLPLAYEQYF.

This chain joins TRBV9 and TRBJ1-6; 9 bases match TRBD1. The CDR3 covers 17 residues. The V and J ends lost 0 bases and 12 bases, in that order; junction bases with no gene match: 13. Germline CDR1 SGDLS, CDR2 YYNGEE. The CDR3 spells CASSVATTGGFGGPLHF. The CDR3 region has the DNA TGTGCCAGCAGCGTAGCTACGACAGGGGGTTTTGGCGGACCCCTCCACTTT. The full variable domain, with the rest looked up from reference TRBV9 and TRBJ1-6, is DSGVTQTPKHLITATGQRVTLRCSPRSGDLSVYWYQQSLDQGLQFLIQYYNGEERAKGNILERFSAQQFPDLHSELNLSSLELGDSALYFCASSVATTGGFGGPLHFGNGTRLTVT.

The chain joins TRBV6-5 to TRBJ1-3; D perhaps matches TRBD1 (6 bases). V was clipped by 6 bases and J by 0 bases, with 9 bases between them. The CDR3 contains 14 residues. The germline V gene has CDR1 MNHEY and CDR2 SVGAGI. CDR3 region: CASRQGPSGNTIYF. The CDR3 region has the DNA TGTGCCAGCAGGCAGGGGCCCTCTGGAAACACCATATATTTT.

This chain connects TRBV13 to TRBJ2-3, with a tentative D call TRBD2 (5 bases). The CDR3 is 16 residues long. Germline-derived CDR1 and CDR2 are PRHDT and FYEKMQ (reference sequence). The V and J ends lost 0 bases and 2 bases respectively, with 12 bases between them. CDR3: CASSLGQSGYTDTQYF. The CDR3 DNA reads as TGTGCCAGCAGCTTAGGCCAGAGCGGATACACAGATACGCAGTATTTT.

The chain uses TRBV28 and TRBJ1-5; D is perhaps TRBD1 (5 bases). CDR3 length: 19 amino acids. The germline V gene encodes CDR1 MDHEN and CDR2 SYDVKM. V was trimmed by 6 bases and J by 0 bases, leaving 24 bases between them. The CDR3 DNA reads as TGTGCCAGCAGCTCCCTCCAGGGTCTTAATCAAATTAGCAATCAGCCCCAGCATTTT. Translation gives CASSSLQGLNQISNQPQHF.

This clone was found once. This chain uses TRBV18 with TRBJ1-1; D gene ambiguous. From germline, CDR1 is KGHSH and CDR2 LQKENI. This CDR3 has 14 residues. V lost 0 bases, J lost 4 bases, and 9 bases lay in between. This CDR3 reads CASSPPEGLTEAFF. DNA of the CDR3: TGTGCCAGCTCACCACCAGAGGGTCTCACTGAAGCTTTCTTT.

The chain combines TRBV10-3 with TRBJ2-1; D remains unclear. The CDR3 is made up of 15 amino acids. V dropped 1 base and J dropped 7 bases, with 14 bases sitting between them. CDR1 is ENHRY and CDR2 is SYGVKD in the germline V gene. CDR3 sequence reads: CAISEYQVERNEQFF. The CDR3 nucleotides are TGTGCCATCAGTGAGTACCAAGTCGAGAGAAATGAGCAGTTCTTC.

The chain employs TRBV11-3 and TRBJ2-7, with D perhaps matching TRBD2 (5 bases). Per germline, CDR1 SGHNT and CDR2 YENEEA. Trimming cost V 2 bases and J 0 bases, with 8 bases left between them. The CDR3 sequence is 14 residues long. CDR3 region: CASSLSGGSYEQYF. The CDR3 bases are TGTGCCAGCAGCTTAAGCGGAGGCTCCTACGAGCAGTACTTC.

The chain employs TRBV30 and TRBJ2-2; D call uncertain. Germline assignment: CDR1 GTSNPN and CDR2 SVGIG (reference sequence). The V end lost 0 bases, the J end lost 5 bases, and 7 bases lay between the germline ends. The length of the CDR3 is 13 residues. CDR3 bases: TGTGCCTGGAGTGTGGCTGGGACCGGGGAGCTGTTTTTT. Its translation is CAWSVAGTGELFF.

CDR3 in DNA: TGTGCCAGCAGCTTAGGGACTAGCGGGAGAGCCTACTTC. It encodes CASSLGTSGRAYF. The J gene is TRBJ2-7, the V gene TRBV7-6, with 13 bases lining up with TRBD2. J lost 13 bases, V lost 1 base, and 4 bases had no gene match. This CDR3 region has 13 residues. Germline V gene lookup returns CDR1 SGHVS and CDR2 FNYEAQ.

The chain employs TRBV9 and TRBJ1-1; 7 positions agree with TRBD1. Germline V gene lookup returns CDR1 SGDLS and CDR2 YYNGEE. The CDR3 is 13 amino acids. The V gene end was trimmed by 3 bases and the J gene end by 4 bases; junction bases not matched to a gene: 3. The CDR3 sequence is CASSATGPTEAFF. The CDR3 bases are TGTGCCAGCAGCGCGACAGGGCCCACTGAAGCTTTCTTT. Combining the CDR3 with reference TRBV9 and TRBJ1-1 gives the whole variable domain DSGVTQTPKHLITATGQRVTLRCSPRSGDLSVYWYQQSLDQGLQFLIQYYNGEERAKGNILERFSAQQFPDLHSELNLSSLELGDSALYFCASSATGPTEAFFGQGTRLTVV.

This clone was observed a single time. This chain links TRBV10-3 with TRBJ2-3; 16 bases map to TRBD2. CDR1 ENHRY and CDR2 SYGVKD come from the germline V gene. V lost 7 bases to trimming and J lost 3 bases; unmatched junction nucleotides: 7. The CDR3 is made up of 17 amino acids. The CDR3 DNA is TGTGCCATCATGTCCGGGACTAGCGGGGGGGCGACAGATACGCAGTATTTT. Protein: CAIMSGTSGGATDTQYF.

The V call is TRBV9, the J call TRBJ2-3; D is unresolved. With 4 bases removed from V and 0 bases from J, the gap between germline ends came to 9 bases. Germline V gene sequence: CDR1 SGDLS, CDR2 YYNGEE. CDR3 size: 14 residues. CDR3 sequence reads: CASSSDPSTDTQYF. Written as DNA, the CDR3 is TGTGCCAGCAGCTCGGATCCCAGCACAGATACGCAGTATTTT.

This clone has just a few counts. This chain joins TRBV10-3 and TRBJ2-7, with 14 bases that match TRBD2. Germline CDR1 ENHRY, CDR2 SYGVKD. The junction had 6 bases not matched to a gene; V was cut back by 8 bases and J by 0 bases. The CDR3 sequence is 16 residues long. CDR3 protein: CAIGLAGGTSSYEQYF. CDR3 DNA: TGTGCCATCGGACTAGCGGGAGGTACCAGCTCCTACGAGCAGTACTTC.

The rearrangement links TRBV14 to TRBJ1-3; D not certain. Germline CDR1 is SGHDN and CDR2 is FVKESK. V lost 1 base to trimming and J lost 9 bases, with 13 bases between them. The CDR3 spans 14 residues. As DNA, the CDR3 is TGTGCCAGCAGCCAAGGGCAGACCCTGGGCACCATATATTTT. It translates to CASSQGQTLGTIYF.

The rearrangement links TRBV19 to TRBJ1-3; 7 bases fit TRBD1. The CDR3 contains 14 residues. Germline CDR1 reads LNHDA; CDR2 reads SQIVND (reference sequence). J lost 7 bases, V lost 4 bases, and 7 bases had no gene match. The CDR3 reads CASSTPSGGNTIYF. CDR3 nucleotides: TGTGCCAGTAGTACCCCATCAGGGGGGAACACCATATATTTT.

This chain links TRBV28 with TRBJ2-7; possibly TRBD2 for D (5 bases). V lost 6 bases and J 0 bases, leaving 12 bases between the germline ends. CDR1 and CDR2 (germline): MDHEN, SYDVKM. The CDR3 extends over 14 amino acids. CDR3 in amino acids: CASRTPRDSYEQYF. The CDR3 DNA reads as TGTGCCAGCAGAACACCGAGGGACTCCTACGAGCAGTACTTC. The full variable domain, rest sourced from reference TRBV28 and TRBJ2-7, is DVKVTQSSRYLVKRTGEKVFLECVQDMDHENMFWYRQDPGLGLRLIYFSYDVKMKEKGDIPEGYSVSREKKERFSLILESASTNQTSMYLCASRTPRDSYEQYFGPGTRLTVT.

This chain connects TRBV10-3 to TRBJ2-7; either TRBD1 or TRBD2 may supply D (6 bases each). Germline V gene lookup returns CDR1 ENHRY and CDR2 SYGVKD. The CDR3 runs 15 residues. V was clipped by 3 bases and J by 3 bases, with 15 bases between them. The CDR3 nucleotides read TGTGCCATCAGTGACTCCGGGGGCCTCAACTACGAGCAGTACTTC. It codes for CAISDSGGLNYEQYF.